This TCR beta chain is from a study of shared clonotypes between healthy human individuals. Study at large: Per donor, CD8 memory used one plate, CD8 naive used two, CD4 memory used three and CD4 naive used three. Whole-study results and caveats: Naive CD4 clonotypes were shared across a few donors at roughly 5.3%.

V lost 8 bases and J lost 7, with 15 bases in between. Per germline, CDR1 MDHEN and CDR2 SYDVKM. CDR3 length: 14 amino acids. Donors comprised only Caucasian adults living in Nashville, Tennessee. A note on this clone: Its antigen is as yet unknown.

The table came from immunoSEQ multiplex PCR; TCRdb's copy has only in-frame clones and leaves some out. Among roughly 2.6 million clones listed, around nine tenths were seen once. The TCR comes from a man between 18 and 29 years old in good health. V usage is TRBV28 and J usage is TRBJ1-6, with D perhaps matching TRBD1 (5 bases). What was sequenced was naive CD4+ T cells sorted from blood. Subset: CD45RA+ positively selected. The CDR3 protein is CASVPPGGNSPLHF. The CDR3 coding sequence is TGTGCCAGCGTCCCTCCGGGGGGAAATTCACCCCTCCACTTT.